This T cell receptor (beta chain) was documented in a study of human T cells and chemical hapten exposure. This CDR3 contains 14 residues. V lost 7 bases to trimming and J lost 2 bases; unmatched junction nucleotides: 6. Germline V gene lookup returns CDR1 MNHEY and CDR2 SVGAGI. This clonotype has at least ten counts. Time point here: patch test 2, 6 weeks after DPC sensitization. The treatment: therapeutic diphenylcyclopropenone sensitization with weekly scalp DPC. Via MiXCR, TCRdb re-called the RACE reads, giving one row per CDR3 protein. The repertoire holds about 73,000 distinct CDR3 sequences, with 8.5% as singletons.

The specimen was whole blood, collected in connection with sensitization to the hapten diphenylcyclopropenone (DPC). The sequence was collected from a woman aged 50 to 65 with alopecia areata. Some clones in this sample may be carry-over from other donors' samples. J is TRBJ2-7 and V is TRBV6-5, with 9 bases identical to TRBD2. The CDR3 sequence: CASNVAGAAYEQYF. The CDR3 DNA reads TGTGCCAGCAATGTAGCGGGAGCCGCCTACGAGCAGTACTTC.